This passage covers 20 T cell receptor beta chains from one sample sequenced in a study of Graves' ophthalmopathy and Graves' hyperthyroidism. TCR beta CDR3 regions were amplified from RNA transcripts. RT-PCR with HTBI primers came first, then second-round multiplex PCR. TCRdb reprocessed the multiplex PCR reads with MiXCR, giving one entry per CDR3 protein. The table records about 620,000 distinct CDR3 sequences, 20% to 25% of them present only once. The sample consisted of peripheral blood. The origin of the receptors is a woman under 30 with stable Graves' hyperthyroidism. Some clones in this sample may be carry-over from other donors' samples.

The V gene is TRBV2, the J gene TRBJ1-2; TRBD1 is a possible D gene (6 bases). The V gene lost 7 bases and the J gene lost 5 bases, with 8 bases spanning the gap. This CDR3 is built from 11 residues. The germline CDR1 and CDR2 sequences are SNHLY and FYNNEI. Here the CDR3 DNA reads TGTGCCAGCACTGGACAGTATGGCTACACCTTC. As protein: CASTGQYGYTF.

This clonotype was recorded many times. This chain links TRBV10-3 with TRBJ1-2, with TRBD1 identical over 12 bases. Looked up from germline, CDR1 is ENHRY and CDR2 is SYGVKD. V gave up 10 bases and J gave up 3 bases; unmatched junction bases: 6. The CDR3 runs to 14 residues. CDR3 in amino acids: CASTGTGGYYGYTF. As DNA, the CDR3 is TGTGCCAGCACCGGGACAGGGGGCTACTATGGCTACACCTTC.

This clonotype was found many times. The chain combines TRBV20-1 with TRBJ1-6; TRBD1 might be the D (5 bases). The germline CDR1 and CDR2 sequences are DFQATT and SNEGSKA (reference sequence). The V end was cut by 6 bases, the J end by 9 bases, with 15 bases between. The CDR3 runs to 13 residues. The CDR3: CSALAQGSSPLHF. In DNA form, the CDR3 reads TGCAGTGCGCTTGCCCAGGGTAGTTCACCCCTCCACTTT.

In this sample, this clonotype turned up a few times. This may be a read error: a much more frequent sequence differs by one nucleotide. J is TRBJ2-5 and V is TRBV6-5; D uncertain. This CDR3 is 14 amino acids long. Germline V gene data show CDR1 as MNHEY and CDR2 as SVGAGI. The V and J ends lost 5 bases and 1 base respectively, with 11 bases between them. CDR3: CASSTGPTQETQYF. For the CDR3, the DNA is TGTGCCAGCAGTACTGGTCCGACCCAAGAGACCCAGTACTTC.

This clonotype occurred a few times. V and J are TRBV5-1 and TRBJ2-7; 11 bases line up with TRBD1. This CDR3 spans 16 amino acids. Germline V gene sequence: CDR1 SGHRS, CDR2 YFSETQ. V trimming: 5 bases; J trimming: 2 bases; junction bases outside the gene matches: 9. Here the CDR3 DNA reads TGCGCCAGCAGTAGTACGGGACAGGGGGATACCTACGAGCAGTACTTC. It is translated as CASSSTGQGDTYEQYF.

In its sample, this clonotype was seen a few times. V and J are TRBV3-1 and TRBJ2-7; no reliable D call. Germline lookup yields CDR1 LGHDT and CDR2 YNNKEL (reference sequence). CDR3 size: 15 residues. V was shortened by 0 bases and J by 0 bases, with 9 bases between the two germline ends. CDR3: CASSQDSGGSYEQYF. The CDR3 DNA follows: TGTGCCAGCAGCCAAGATTCGGGCGGCTCCTACGAGCAGTACTTC.

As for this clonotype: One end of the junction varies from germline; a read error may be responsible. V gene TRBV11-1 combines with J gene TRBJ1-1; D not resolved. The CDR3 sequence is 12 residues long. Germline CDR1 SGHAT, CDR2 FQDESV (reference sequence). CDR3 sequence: CASTLLDTEAFF. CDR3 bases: TGTGCCAGCACCTTATTGGACACTGAAGCTTTCTTT.

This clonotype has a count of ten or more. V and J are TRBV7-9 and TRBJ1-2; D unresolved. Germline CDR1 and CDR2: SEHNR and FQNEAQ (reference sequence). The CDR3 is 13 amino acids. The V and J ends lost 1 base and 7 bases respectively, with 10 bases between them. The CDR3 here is CASSLEEFRGYTF. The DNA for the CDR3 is TGTGCCAGCAGCTTAGAAGAGTTTCGTGGCTACACCTTC.

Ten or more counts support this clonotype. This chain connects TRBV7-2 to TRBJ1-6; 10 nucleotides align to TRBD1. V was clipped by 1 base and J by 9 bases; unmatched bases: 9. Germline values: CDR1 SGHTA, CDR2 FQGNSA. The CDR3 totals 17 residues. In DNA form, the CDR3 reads TGTGCCAGCAGCTTAGTACCGGGACAGGGGATGGGTTCACCCCTCCACTTT. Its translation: CASSLVPGQGMGSPLHF.

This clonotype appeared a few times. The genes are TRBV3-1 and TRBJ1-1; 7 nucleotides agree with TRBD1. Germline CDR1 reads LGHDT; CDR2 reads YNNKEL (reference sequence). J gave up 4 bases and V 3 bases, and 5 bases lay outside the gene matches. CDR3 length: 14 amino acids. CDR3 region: CASSQAGGSTEAFF. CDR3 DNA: TGTGCCAGCAGCCAGGCAGGGGGAAGCACTGAAGCTTTCTTT.

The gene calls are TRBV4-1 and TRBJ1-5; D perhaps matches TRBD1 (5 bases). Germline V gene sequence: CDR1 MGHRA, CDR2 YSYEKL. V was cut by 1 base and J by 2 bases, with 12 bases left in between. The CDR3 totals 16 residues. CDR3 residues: CASSQVRGPRNQPQHF. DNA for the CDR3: TGCGCCAGCAGCCAAGTAAGGGGACCGCGCAATCAGCCCCAGCATTTT.

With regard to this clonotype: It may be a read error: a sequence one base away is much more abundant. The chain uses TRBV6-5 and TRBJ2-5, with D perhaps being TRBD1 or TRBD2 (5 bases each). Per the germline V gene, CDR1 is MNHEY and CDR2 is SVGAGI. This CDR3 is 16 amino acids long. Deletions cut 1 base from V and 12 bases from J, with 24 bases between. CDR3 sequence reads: CASSYYSPGDGWAKYF. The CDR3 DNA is TGTGCCAGCAGTTACTATTCCCCTGGGGACGGATGGGCCAAGTACTTC.

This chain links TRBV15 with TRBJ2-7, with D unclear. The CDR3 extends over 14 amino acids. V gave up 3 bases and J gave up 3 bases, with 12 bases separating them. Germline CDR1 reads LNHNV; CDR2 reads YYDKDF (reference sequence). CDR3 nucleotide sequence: TGTGCCACCAGCAGGGACGGTCCGGGCTACGAGCAGTACTTC. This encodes CATSRDGPGYEQYF.

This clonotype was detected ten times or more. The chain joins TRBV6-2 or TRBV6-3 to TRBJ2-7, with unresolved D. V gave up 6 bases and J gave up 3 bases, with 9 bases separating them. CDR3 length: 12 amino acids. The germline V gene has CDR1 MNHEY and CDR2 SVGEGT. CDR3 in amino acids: CASRQSFYEQYF. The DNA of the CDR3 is TGTGCCAGCAGACAGAGCTTCTACGAGCAGTACTTC.

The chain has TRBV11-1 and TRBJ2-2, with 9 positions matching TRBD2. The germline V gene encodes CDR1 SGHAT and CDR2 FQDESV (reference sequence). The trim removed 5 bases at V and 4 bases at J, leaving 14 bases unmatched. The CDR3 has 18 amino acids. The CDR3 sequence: CASSPVRGRAETTGELFF. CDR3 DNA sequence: TGTGCCAGCAGCCCAGTACGCGGGAGGGCCGAGACCACCGGGGAGCTGTTTTTT.

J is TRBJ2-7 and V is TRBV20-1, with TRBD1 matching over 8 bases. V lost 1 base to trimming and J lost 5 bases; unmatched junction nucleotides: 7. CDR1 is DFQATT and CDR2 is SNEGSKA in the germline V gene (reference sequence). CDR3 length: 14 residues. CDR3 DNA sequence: TGCAGTGCTAGAGCCAGGGGGCGCGGAAACGAGCAGTACTTC. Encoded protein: CSARARGRGNEQYF.

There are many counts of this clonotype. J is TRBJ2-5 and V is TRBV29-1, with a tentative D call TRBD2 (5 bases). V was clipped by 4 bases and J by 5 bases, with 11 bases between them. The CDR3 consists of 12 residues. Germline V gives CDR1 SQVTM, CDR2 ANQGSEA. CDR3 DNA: TGCAGCGTTGGGCTACTAGGGGAGACCCAGTACTTC. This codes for CSVGLLGETQYF.

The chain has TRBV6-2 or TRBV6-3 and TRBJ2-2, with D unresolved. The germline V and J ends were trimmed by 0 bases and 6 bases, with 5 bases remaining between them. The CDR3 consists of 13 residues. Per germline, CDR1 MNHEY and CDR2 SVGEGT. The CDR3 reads CASSYSESGELFF. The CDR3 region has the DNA TGTGCCAGCAGTTACTCGGAGTCCGGGGAGCTGTTTTTT.

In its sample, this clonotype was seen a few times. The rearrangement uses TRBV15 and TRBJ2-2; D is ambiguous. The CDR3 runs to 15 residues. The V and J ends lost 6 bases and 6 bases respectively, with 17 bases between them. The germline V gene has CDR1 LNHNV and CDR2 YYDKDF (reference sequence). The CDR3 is CATSIRPLTAGELFF. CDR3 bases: TGTGCCACCAGTATCAGACCCCTGACGGCCGGGGAGCTGTTTTTT.

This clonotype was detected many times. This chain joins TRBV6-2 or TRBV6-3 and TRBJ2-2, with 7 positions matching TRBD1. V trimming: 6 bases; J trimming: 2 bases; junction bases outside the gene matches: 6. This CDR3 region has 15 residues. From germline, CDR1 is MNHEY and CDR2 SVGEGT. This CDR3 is CASSTDRANTGELFF. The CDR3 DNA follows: TGTGCCAGCAGCACCGACAGGGCCAACACCGGGGAGCTGTTTTTT.